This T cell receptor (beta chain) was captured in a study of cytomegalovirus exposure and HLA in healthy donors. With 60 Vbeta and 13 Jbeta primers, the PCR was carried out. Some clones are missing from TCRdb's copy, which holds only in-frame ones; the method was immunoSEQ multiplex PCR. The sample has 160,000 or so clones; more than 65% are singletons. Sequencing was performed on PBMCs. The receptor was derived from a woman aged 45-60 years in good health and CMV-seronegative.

The CDR3 region is CASSPSSGNEQYF. As DNA, the CDR3 is TGTGCCAGCAGCCCTTCTAGCGGGAACGAGCAGTACTTC. The chain employs TRBV7-3 and TRBJ2-5; 9 bases are shared with TRBD2. The J call is uncertain, as TRBJ2-7 better fits the DNA end. Germline CDR1 and CDR2: SGHTA and FQGTGA. CDR3 length: 13 amino acids.